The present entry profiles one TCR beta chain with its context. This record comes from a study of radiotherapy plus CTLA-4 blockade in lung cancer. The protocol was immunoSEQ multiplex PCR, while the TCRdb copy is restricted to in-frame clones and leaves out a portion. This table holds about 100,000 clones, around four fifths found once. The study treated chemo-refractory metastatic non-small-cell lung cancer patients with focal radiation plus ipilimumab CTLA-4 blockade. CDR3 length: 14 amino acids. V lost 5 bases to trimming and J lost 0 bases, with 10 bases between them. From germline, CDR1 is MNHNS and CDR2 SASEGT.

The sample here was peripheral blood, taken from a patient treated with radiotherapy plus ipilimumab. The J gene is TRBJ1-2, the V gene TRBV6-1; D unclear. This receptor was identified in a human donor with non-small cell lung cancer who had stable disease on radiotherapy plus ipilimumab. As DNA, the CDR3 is TGTGCCAGCAGTCCGACTGGCGCTAACTATGGCTACACCTTC. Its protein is CASSPTGANYGYTF.